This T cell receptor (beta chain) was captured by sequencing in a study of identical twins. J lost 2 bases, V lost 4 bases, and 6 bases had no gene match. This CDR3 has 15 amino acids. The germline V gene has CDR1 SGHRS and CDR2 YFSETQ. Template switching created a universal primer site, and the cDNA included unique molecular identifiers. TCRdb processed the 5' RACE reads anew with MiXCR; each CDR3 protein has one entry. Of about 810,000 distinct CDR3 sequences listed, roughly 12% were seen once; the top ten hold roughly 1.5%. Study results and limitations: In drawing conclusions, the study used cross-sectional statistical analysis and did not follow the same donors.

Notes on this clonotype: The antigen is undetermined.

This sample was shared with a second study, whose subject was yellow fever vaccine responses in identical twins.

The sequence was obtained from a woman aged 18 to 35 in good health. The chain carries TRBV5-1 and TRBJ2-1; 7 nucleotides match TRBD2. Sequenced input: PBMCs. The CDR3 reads CASSTTGTTYNEQFF. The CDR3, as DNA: TGCGCCAGCAGCACTACCGGGACTACCTACAATGAGCAGTTCTTC. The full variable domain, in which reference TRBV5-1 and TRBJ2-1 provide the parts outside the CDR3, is KAGVTQTPRYLIKTRGQQVTLSCSPISGHRSVSWYQQTPGQGLQFLFEYFSETQRNKGNFPGRFSGRQFSNSRSEMNVSTLELGDSALYLCASSTTGTTYNEQFFGPGTRLTVL.